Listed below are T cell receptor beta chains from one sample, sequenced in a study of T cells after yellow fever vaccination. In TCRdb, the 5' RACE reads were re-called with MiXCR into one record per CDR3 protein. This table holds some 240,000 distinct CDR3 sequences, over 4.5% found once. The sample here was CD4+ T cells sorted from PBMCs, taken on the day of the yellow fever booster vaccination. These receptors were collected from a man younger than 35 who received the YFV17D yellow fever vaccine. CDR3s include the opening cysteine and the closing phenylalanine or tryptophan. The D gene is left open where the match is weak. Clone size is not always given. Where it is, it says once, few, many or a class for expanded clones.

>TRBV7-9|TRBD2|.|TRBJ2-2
TGTGCCAGCAGCCCCTCGACTGGACTAGCTTTCACCGGGGAGCTGTTTTTT
CASSPSTGLAFTGELFF
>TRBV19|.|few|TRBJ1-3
TGTGCCAGTACCCCCCGTGGCTCTGGAAACACCATATATTTT
CASTPRGSGNTIYF
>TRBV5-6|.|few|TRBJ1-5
TGTGCCAGCAGCTCCAGGGGAAATAGCAATCAGCCCCAGCATTTT
CASSSRGNSNQPQHF
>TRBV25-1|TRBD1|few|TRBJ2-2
TGTGCCAGCAGTGAACTAGACAGGGAATCGACCGGGGAGCTGTTTTTT
CASSELDRESTGELFF
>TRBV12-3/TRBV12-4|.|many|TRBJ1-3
TGTGCCAGCCGGCGGGGTAACACCATATATTTT
CASRRGNTIYF
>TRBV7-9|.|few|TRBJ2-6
TGTGCCAGCAGCTTATCCTCGGTTAAGGGGGGGTGGGCCAACGTCCTGACTTTC
CASSLSSVKGGWANVLTF
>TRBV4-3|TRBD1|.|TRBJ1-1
TGCGCCAGCAGCCAAGAGAGGGGACAGGGGACTGAAGCTTTCTTT
CASSQERGQGTEAFF
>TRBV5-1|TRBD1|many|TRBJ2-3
TGCGCCAGCAGCTTGGAAGGGACAGGGGTTGCAGATACGCAGTATTTT
CASSLEGTGVADTQYF
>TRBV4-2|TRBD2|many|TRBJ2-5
TGTGCCAGCAGCCAAAGAGGTAGCGGGGGGCCCCAAGAGACCCAGTACTTC
CASSQRGSGGPQETQYF
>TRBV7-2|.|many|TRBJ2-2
TGTGCCAGCAGCTTAAGATTGCCAGGGGCCGGCGGGGAGCTGTTTTTT
CASSLRLPGAGGELFF
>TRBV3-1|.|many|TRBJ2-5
TGTGCCAGCAGCCAAGAAGGGCGTGCCCAGTACTTC
CASSQEGRAQYF
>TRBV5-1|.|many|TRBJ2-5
TGCGCCAGCAGCTTGGGGTGGACTAAGCAAGAGACCCAGTACTTC
CASSLGWTKQETQYF
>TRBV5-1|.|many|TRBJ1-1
TGCGCCAGCAGCCCCGGGCGGGAGCTTGATACTGAAGCTTTCTTT
CASSPGRELDTEAFF
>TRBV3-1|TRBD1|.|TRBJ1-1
TGTGCCAGCAGAAACGGACAGGGAAGGACTGAAGCTTTCTTT
CASRNGQGRTEAFF
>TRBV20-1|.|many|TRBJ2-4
TGCAGTGCTAGAGGGCTACGCGGAAACATTCAGTACTTC
CSARGLRGNIQYF
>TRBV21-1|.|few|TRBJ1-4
TGTGCCAGCAGAGGACAGGGGAGGGGTGAAAAACTGTTTTTT
CASRGQGRGEKLFF
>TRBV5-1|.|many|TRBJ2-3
TGCGCCAGCAGCACCGGACTAAGTCGAGATACGCAGTATTTT
CASSTGLSRDTQYF
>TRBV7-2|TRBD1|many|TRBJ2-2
TGTGCCAGCAGCTTGTACACCGGGACAGCGAACACCGGGGAGCTGTTTTTT
CASSLYTGTANTGELFF
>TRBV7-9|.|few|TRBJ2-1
TGTGCCAGCGTCAACCCTGGGCGCTCCTACAATGAGCAGTTCTTC
CASVNPGRSYNEQFF
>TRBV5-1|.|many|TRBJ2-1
TGCGCCAGCACCAGGGGGGACTGGGCCGGTAATGAGCAGTTCTTC
CASTRGDWAGNEQFF
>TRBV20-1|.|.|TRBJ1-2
TGCAGTGCTAGAGATGTCTGGTATGATGGCTACACCTTC
CSARDVWYDGYTF
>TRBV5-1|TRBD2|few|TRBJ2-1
TGCGCCAGCAGCGCTCGGGGGGTCGCCTACAATGAGCAGTTCTTC
CASSARGVAYNEQFF
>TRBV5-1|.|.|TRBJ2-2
TGCGCCAGCAGCTTGGACAGCCCCATAGGGGAGCTGTTTTTT
CASSLDSPIGELFF
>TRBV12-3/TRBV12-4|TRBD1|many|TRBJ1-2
TGTGCCAGCAGGGGCCGAGGGGGACAGGGCGGGTATGGCTACACCTTC
CASRGRGGQGGYGYTF
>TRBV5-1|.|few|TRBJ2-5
TGCGCCAGCAGCTTGGGAGCAGGACCGGGGGAGACCCAGTACTTC
CASSLGAGPGETQYF
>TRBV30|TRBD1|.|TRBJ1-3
TGTGCCTGGGGACAGGGTGCGTACACCATATATTTT
CAWGQGAYTIYF
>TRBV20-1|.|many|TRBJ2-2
TGCAGTGCTGTCGGACACCCCACCGGGGAGCTGTTTTTT
CSAVGHPTGELFF
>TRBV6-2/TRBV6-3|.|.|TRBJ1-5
TGTGCCAGCAGTATGGACCGCAATCAGCCCCAGCATTTT
CASSMDRNQPQHF
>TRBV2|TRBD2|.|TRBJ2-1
TGTGCCAGCAGTGCGATAGGACTAGCGGCTTACAATGAGCAGTTCTTC
CASSAIGLAAYNEQFF
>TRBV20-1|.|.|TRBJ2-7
TGCAGTGCTCCCCGCCCCAGCTCCTACGAGCAGTACTTC
CSAPRPSSYEQYF
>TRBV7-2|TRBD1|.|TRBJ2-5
TGTGCCAGCAGCCCGCAACGGACAGGGCAAGAGACCCAGTACTTC
CASSPQRTGQETQYF
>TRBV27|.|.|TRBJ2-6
TGCACCAGCAGTCAAGACATTTCTGGGGCCAACGTCCTGACTTTC
CTSSQDISGANVLTF
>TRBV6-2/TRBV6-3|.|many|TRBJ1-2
TGTGCCAGCAGAACTACTACCGGGGGGGACTATGGCTACACCTTC
CASRTTTGGDYGYTF
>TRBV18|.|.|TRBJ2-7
TGTGCCAGCTCACCAAAAGTGCCGGTGAGCTCCTACGAGCAGTACTTC
CASSPKVPVSSYEQYF
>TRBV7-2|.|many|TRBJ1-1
TGTGCCAGCAGTCTACACATGGGAGACACTGAAGCTTTCTTT
CASSLHMGDTEAFF
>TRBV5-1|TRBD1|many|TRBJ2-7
TGCGCCAGCAGCAGGTCTTGGGACAGCGAGCAGTACTTC
CASSRSWDSEQYF
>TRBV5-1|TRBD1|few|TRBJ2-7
TGCGCCAGCAGCCGGAGGACAGGGCAATACTCCTACGAGCAGTACTTC
CASSRRTGQYSYEQYF
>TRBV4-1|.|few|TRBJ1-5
TGCGCCAGCAGCCAGTCCCCGGGACACGGGGCCGGCAATCAGCCCCAGCATTTT
CASSQSPGHGAGNQPQHF
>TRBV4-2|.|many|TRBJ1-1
TGTGCCAGCAGCCCCCTGAGCGGGACTGAAGCTTTCTTT
CASSPLSGTEAFF
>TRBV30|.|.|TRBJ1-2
TGTGCCTGGAGTATGAGTGATGGCTACACCTTC
CAWSMSDGYTF
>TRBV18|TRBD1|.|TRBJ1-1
TGTGCCAGCTCGCCCCGGGACAGGGGGCATAACACTGAAGCTTTCTTT
CASSPRDRGHNTEAFF
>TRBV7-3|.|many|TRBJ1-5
TGTGCCAGCAGCTTACCGGCAGGGAGCTATCAGCCCCAGCATTTT
CASSLPAGSYQPQHF
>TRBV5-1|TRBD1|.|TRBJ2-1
TGCGCCAGCAGGACGACAGGGGAGGCCTACAATGAGCAGTTCTTC
CASRTTGEAYNEQFF
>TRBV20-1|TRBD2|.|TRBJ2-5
TGCAGTGCTAGGGCTATAGCGGGGGTTGTGGAGACCCAGTACTTC
CSARAIAGVVETQYF